This T cell receptor (beta chain) was documented in a study of T cells in Graves' hyperthyroidism and ophthalmopathy. Study-wide context: Peripheral blood collection took place at initial diagnosis, before any treatment.

This clonotype was recorded many times. Antigen: not known. One end of the junction varies from germline; a read error may be responsible. Amplified regions were TCR beta CDR3 sequences from RNA transcripts. First-round RT-PCR targeting the TCR CDR3 was performed with the HTBI primer set. MiXCR, applied by TCRdb to the multiplex PCR reads, yields one record per CDR3 protein. The table lists hundreds of thousands of distinct CDR3 sequences, roughly a third of them singletons. Absence of ophthalmopathy progression within 18 months defined stable Graves' hyperthyroidism. The CDR3 has 13 residues. Study observations and caveats: The model identified upcoming ophthalmopathy a median about 7.1 months ahead of onset.

This chain uses TRBV12-3 or TRBV12-4 with TRBJ2-7; TRBD1 matches 9 bases. This TCR came from a woman in her forties with Graves' hyperthyroidism. Sequenced sample: blood. The CDR3: CASSSTGQGFPNF. The CDR3 DNA follows: TGTGCCAGCAGCTCGACGGGACAGGGCTTCCCCAACTTC.